The 15 T cell receptor beta chains given below trace back to one sample, sequenced in a study of naive and memory T cell subsets. Whole blood, 2.5 ml, came from adult healthy volunteers. For blood and skin samples, reverse transcription used TCR alpha and beta constant primers. Each CDR3 protein is one row after TCRdb ran MiXCR on the 5' RACE reads. The sample consists of tens of thousands of distinct CDR3 sequences, about 4% of them appearing once. These receptor sequences come from a male donor in good health.

This clonotype was detected ten times or more. The chain is built from TRBV3-1 and TRBJ2-7, with D possibly matching TRBD1 (5 bases). Germline V gene data show CDR1 as LGHDT and CDR2 as YNNKEL (reference sequence). This CDR3 comprises 14 residues. Trimming stripped 3 bases from V and 1 base from J, with 10 bases between. The CDR3 bases are TGTGCCAGCAGCCAGGACATCATTTCCTACGAGCAGTACTTC. This gives the protein CASSQDIISYEQYF.

The chain recombines TRBV5-1 with TRBJ1-1, with D hard to call. Per the germline V gene, CDR1 is SGHRS and CDR2 is YFSETQ. V was pared by 4 bases and J by 7 bases, with 11 bases between. This CDR3 region has 12 residues. CDR3 residues: CASSPDRDEAFF. DNA for the CDR3: TGCGCCAGCAGCCCGGACCGGGATGAAGCTTTCTTT.

At least ten counts were recorded for this clonotype. The gene calls are TRBV29-1 and TRBJ2-7; TRBD1 aligns across 11 bases. Germline V lookup: CDR1 SQVTM, CDR2 ANQGSEA. V gave up 5 bases and J gave up 1 base; unmatched junction bases: 4. CDR3 length: 14 residues. DNA of the CDR3: TGCAGCGTTACCGGGACAGGGGGATCCTACGAGCAGTACTTC. Translated: CSVTGTGGSYEQYF.

The V call is TRBV6-1, the J call TRBJ2-2; 7 nucleotides match TRBD1. This CDR3 is 15 amino acids long. Losses at the gene ends were 11 bases for V and 5 bases for J; bases not matched to a gene: 14. Germline lookup yields CDR1 MNHNS and CDR2 SASEGT. The DNA of the CDR3 is TGTGCCCCCGGATGGAGATCGGACAGGACCGGGGAGCTGTTTTTT. It yields the protein CAPGWRSDRTGELFF.

This clonotype occurred many times. The chain carries TRBV3-1 and TRBJ2-3; D unclear. V was shortened by 5 bases and J by 2 bases, with 2 bases between the two germline ends. Germline V gives CDR1 LGHDT, CDR2 YNNKEL (reference sequence). The CDR3 runs 11 residues. The CDR3 bases are TGTGCCAGCAGCTTCACAGATACGCAGTATTTT. It yields the protein CASSFTDTQYF.

This clonotype has at least ten counts. The rearrangement uses TRBV29-1 and TRBJ2-5; D not resolved. V was shortened by 1 base and J by 4 bases, with 7 bases between the two germline ends. The length of the CDR3 is 12 residues. Germline V gene lookup returns CDR1 SQVTM and CDR2 ANQGSEA. This chain's CDR3 is CSVEGVGETQYF. The CDR3 nucleotides are TGCAGCGTTGAAGGGGTTGGAGAGACCCAGTACTTC.

This clonotype was seen repeatedly, ten times or more. The chain joins TRBV3-1 to TRBJ1-1; D is perhaps TRBD1 (5 bases). The CDR3 contains 17 residues. V dropped 3 bases and J dropped 1 base, with 18 bases sitting between them. Germline CDR1 and CDR2: LGHDT and YNNKEL (reference sequence). The CDR3 is CASSHDKTYRRNTEAFF. CDR3 DNA sequence: TGTGCCAGCAGCCATGACAAGACTTACAGGAGGAACACTGAAGCTTTCTTT.

This clonotype was picked up many times. The V gene is TRBV11-3, the J gene TRBJ2-5, with 10 bases that match TRBD2. Germline loops: CDR1 SGHNT, CDR2 YENEEA. The junction had 6 bases not matched to a gene; V was cut back by 3 bases and J by 5 bases. The CDR3 consists of 15 residues. The CDR3 reads CASSLTSGSTETQYF. CDR3 nucleotide sequence: TGTGCCAGCAGCTTGACTAGCGGGTCGACGGAGACCCAGTACTTC.

This clonotype was recorded at least ten times. The rearrangement uses TRBV14 and TRBJ1-1, with D possibly TRBD1 on 6 matching bases. Trimming took off 4 bases at V and 4 bases at J, with 16 bases between the two ends. Per the germline V gene, CDR1 is SGHDN and CDR2 is FVKESK. The CDR3 sequence is 15 residues long. CDR3 in DNA: TGTGCCAGCAGCCGACACCAGGCGGGGGCCACTGAAGCTTTCTTT. This sequence encodes CASSRHQAGATEAFF. Complete variable domain (other parts from reference TRBV14 and TRBJ1-1): EAGVTQFPSHSVIEKGQTVTLRCDPISGHDNLYWYRRVMGKEIKFLLHFVKESKQDESGMPNNRFLAERTGGTYSTLKVQPAELEDSGVYFCASSRHQAGATEAFFGQGTRLTVV.

This clonotype was observed at least ten times. The rearrangement links TRBV10-2 to TRBJ1-2; TRBD1 matches at 8 bases. The V gene's germline CDR1 is WSHSY and CDR2 SAAADI. The CDR3 is 14 residues long. J lost 4 bases, V lost 5 bases, and 6 bases had no gene match. CDR3 loop: CASSPGGAGYGYTF. The CDR3, as DNA: TGCGCCAGCAGTCCAGGGGGCGCCGGCTATGGCTACACCTTC.

The chain carries TRBV6-2 or TRBV6-3 and TRBJ2-3; D is unresolved. The CDR3 is 15 residues long. Germline V lookup: CDR1 MNHEY, CDR2 SVGEGT. V lost 2 bases and J lost 1, with 10 bases in between. CDR3 DNA: TGTGCCAGCAGTTACAAAGTCGAACGCACAGATACGCAGTATTTT. Translating gives CASSYKVERTDTQYF.

This clonotype was seen ten or more times. V and J are TRBV27 and TRBJ2-3; D is ambiguous. V was trimmed by 5 bases and J by 3 bases, leaving 15 bases between them. The CDR3 covers 15 residues. The germline V gene has CDR1 MNHEY and CDR2 SMNVEV (reference sequence). CDR3 bases: TGTGCCAGCAGTCTTGAACAAACGCCGACAGATACGCAGTATTTT. It codes for CASSLEQTPTDTQYF.

At least ten counts were recorded for this clonotype. The gene calls are TRBV9 and TRBJ1-5; D remains unclear. Germline V gene sequence: CDR1 SGDLS, CDR2 YYNGEE. This CDR3 has 17 residues. V gave up 3 bases and J gave up 0 bases, with 16 bases separating them. CDR3 protein: CASSETTRWHSNQPQHF. As DNA, the CDR3 is TGTGCCAGCAGCGAAACGACACGGTGGCATAGCAATCAGCCCCAGCATTTT. Variable domain in full (rest from reference TRBV9 and TRBJ1-5): DSGVTQTPKHLITATGQRVTLRCSPRSGDLSVYWYQQSLDQGLQFLIQYYNGEERAKGNILERFSAQQFPDLHSELNLSSLELGDSALYFCASSETTRWHSNQPQHFGDGTRLSIL.

On this clonotype: A much larger clone lies one base from this, so it may be a read error. V is TRBV4-1 and J is TRBJ2-3; 8 bases fit TRBD1. The CDR3 runs to 15 residues. Germline-derived CDR1 and CDR2 are MGHRA and YSYEKL. V trimming: 4 bases; J trimming: 4 bases; junction bases outside the gene matches: 7. Here the CDR3 reads CASSPRGQVPDTQYF. CDR3 in DNA: TGCGCCAGCAGCCCACGGGGACAGGTGCCAGATACGCAGTATTTT.

This clonotype was picked up many times. The rearrangement joins TRBV5-1 to TRBJ1-6; the D gene is possibly TRBD1 (5 bases). CDR3 length equals 14 residues. Germline CDR1 SGHRS, CDR2 YFSETQ. V lost 0 bases to trimming and J lost 4 bases, with 5 bases between them. CDR3 sequence reads: CASSLGQYNSPLHF. Written as DNA, the CDR3 is TGCGCCAGCAGCTTGGGACAGTATAATTCACCCCTCCACTTT.